The next 21 T cell receptor beta chains were all read from a single sample in a study of T and B cells in COVID-19 patients. TRB was amplified from around 250-500 ng of blood genomic DNA. Multiplex PCR with BIOMED2 TRB-A/B primer pools amplified TRB rearrangements. TCRdb recomputed calls from the multiplex PCR reads with MiXCR, one row per CDR3 protein. The table has about 5,000 distinct CDR3 sequences, 25% to 30% seen once. The sequenced sample was blood. The receptors shown here come from a human donor with active COVID-19.

A remark on this clonotype: No conserved phenylalanine or tryptophan ends this CDR3, so it is likely a read error. V and J are TRBV5-1 and TRBJ1-1; no reliable D call. CDR1 and CDR2 from the germline V gene are SGHRS and YFSETQ. V lost 4 bases to trimming and J lost 0 bases, with 10 bases between them. This CDR3 is 14 amino acids long. The CDR3 loop reads CASSDLPLNTEAFS. CDR3 nucleotide sequence: TGCGCCAGCAGCGACCTCCCACTGAACACTGAAGCTTTCTCT.

This clonotype was seen repeatedly, ten times or more. The rearrangement uses TRBV5-1 and TRBJ2-2; 8 bases line up with TRBD1. Germline values: CDR1 SGHRS, CDR2 YFSETQ. The CDR3 runs to 15 residues. Trimming took 4 bases from V and 3 from J; bases not matched to a gene: 5. CDR3 region: CASSPGQGDTGELFF. The CDR3 DNA reads TGCGCCAGCAGCCCCGGACAGGGTGACACCGGGGAGCTGTTTTTT.

This rearrangement joins TRBV10-1 to TRBJ2-1, with 10 bases aligning to TRBD2. V dropped 5 bases and J dropped 7; count of bases not matched to a gene: 5. Germline values: CDR1 WNHNN, CDR2 SYGVQD (reference sequence). The CDR3 sequence is 14 residues long. In DNA form, the CDR3 reads TGCGCCAGCAGTTCTAGCGGGAGCGGTAATGAGCAGTTCTTC. Translating gives CASSSSGSGNEQFF.

This clonotype was counted many times. The chain joins TRBV6-1 to TRBJ1-4; D remains ambiguous. The CDR3 is made up of 16 amino acids. V gave up 0 bases and J gave up 0 bases, with 8 bases separating them. Germline V gene lookup returns CDR1 MNHNS and CDR2 SASEGT. The CDR3 DNA sequence: TGTGCCAGCAGTGAAGCGCGTGGGTCAACTAATGAAAAACTGTTTTTT. It codes for CASSEARGSTNEKLFF.

The rearrangement uses TRBV12-3 or TRBV12-4 and TRBJ1-5, with unresolved D. V lost 2 bases to trimming and J lost 4 bases, with 3 bases between them. This CDR3 has 12 residues. The CDR3 DNA is TGTGCCAGCAGTTTACAGAATCAGCCCCAGCATTTT. It is translated as CASSLQNQPQHF.

This clonotype was seen only a few times. The chain has TRBV5-1 and TRBJ2-7, with a possible D match to TRBD2 (6 bases). CDR1 and CDR2 from the germline V gene are SGHRS and YFSETQ. The CDR3 consists of 15 residues. Trimming removed 4 bases at V and 2 bases at J, with 16 bases between. The CDR3 protein is CASSPSGSGTYEQYF. In DNA form, the CDR3 reads TGCGCCAGCAGCCCCTCGGGTAGCGGCACCTACGAGCAGTACTTC. The complete variable domain, with remaining parts taken from reference TRBV5-1 and TRBJ2-7, reads KAGVTQTPRYLIKTRGQQVTLSCSPISGHRSVSWYQQTPGQGLQFLFEYFSETQRNKGNFPGRFSGRQFSNSRSEMNVSTLELGDSALYLCASSPSGSGTYEQYFGPGTRLTVT.

The rearrangement links TRBV20-1 to TRBJ1-5, with D possibly matching TRBD1 (6 bases). V gave up 0 bases and J gave up 0 bases, with 9 bases separating them. The germline gives CDR1 DFQATT, CDR2 SNEGSKA (reference sequence). This CDR3 comprises 15 residues. The CDR3: CSARDRTVSNQPQHF. The CDR3 DNA sequence: TGCAGTGCTAGAGACAGGACAGTTAGCAATCAGCCCCAGCATTTT.

The genes are TRBV27 and TRBJ2-7, with a possible D match to TRBD2 (6 bases). The V end was cut by 11 bases, the J end by 0 bases, with 17 bases between. The CDR3 covers 14 residues. In germline, CDR1 is MNHEY, CDR2 SMNVEV (reference sequence). CDR3 in amino acids: CAYGGDSSSYEQYF. The CDR3 nucleotides read TGTGCCTACGGCGGGGACTCTAGCTCCTACGAGCAGTACTTC.

This clonotype showed up just a few times. The chain recombines TRBV5-1 with TRBJ1-3; unclear D gene. V lost 0 bases and J lost 0, with 7 bases in between. The germline V gene has CDR1 SGHRS and CDR2 YFSETQ. The CDR3 sequence is 15 residues long. CDR3 loop: CASSLGAFSGNTIYF. The CDR3 bases are TGCGCCAGCAGCTTGGGGGCGTTCTCTGGAAACACCATATATTTT.

This clonotype is deemed medium-sized. This chain uses TRBV29-1 with TRBJ2-7; 12 nucleotides match TRBD2. This CDR3 region has 14 residues. The ends lost 4 bases at V and 11 bases at J; junction bases unmatched: 12. Germline lookup yields CDR1 SQVTM and CDR2 ANQGSEA. DNA of the CDR3: TGCAGCGTTGGGGTGGGACTAGCGGGCGGCCAGGAGTACTTC. Translated, it gives CSVGVGLAGGQEYF.

The chain links TRBV7-2 to TRBJ2-2, with 7 bases lining up with TRBD2. The CDR3 covers 16 residues. Germline CDR1 SGHTA, CDR2 FQGNSA. With 1 base clipped from V and 1 base from J, the junction kept 3 bases outside the gene matches. In DNA form, the CDR3 reads TGTGCCAGCAGCTTAGTCGGCGGGGGGAACACCGGGGAGCTGTTTTTT. As protein: CASSLVGGGNTGELFF.

V gene TRBV11-2 combines with J gene TRBJ2-3, with TRBD2 identical over 11 bases. The CDR3 is 15 residues long. CDR1 SGHAT and CDR2 FQNNGV come from the germline V gene. Germline trimming cut 3 bases from V and 5 bases from J; bases unmatched to any gene: 4. DNA of the CDR3: TGTGCCAGCAGCTTCAATAGCGGGGGGGGAGATACGCAGTATTTT. It specifies CASSFNSGGGDTQYF.

The chain carries TRBV11-2 and TRBJ2-5; D not resolved. Trimming shortened V by 5 bases and J by 5 bases, and 21 bases separated the two germline ends. From germline, CDR1 is SGHAT and CDR2 FQNNGV. The CDR3 runs to 16 residues. The CDR3 bases are TGTGCCAGCAGCCCCTCACGTAACTCGCGTCGGGAGACCCAGTACTTC. Its protein is CASSPSRNSRRETQYF.

This clonotype has at least ten counts. V and J are TRBV6-5 and TRBJ1-2, with 7 bases that match TRBD1. This CDR3 has 14 residues. Looked up from germline, CDR1 is MNHEY and CDR2 is SVGAGI. Trimming at V came to 6 bases and at J to 4 bases, leaving 8 bases not matched to a gene. For the CDR3, the DNA is TGTGCCAGCAGCTTACAGGGGCCCCTCTATGGCTACACCTTC. It yields the protein CASSLQGPLYGYTF.

This clonotype is labeled large (0.1 to 1%). The CDR3 region has the DNA TGTGCCACCAGCAACCACTTAGATACGCAGTATTTT. Amino acids: CATSNHLDTQYF. The genes are TRBV15 and TRBJ2-3; D uncertain. Looked up from germline, CDR1 is LNHNV and CDR2 is YYDKDF (reference sequence). The CDR3 extends over 12 amino acids. V was shortened by 4 bases and J by 5 bases, with 7 bases between the two germline ends.

This clonotype has more than one count but fewer than ten. The V gene is TRBV7-2, the J gene TRBJ1-5; TRBD1 agrees at 9 bases. Germline assignment: CDR1 SGHTA and CDR2 FQGNSA. CDR3 length: 15 amino acids. V was clipped by 3 bases and J by 6 bases; unmatched bases: 6. CDR3 sequence (DNA): TGTGCCAGCAGCTTGGGACAGGGAGGAAGTCAGCCCCAGCATTTT. It encodes CASSLGQGGSQPQHF.

As for this clonotype: At one end the junction does not follow the germline gene, possibly because of a read error. The chain is built from TRBV30 and TRBJ2-5, with TRBD2 matching over 7 bases. Germline values: CDR1 GTSNPN, CDR2 SVGIG (reference sequence). There are 12 residues in the CDR3. CDR3 in amino acids: CAWSVHGRRGDF. The CDR3 DNA is TGTGCCTGGAGTGTACACGGGAGGAGGGGAGACTTC.

This clonotype was counted many times. The CDR3 DNA follows: TGTGCCAGCAGCCCGACTAGCGTACAAGAGACCCAGTACTTC. The encoded protein is CASSPTSVQETQYF. V gene TRBV4-2 combines with J gene TRBJ2-5; 8 bases fit TRBD2. Germline V gene data show CDR1 as LGHNA and CDR2 as YNFKEQ. After removal of 4 bases from V and 2 bases from J, the junction contained 3 bases not matched to a gene. This CDR3 is built from 14 residues.

This clonotype is labeled medium-sized. CDR3 sequence reads: CASSRTGDTTGELFF. DNA of the CDR3: TGTGCCAGCAGCAGGACAGGGGATACCACCGGGGAGCTGTTTTTT. The V gene is TRBV6-4, the J gene TRBJ2-2, with 9 bases aligning to TRBD1. Germline V lookup: CDR1 MRHNA, CDR2 SNTAGT. V dropped 6 bases and J dropped 4; count of bases not matched to a gene: 6. The CDR3 runs 15 residues.

This clonotype has a single count. Just one base apart from a much larger clone, this may be a read error. The J gene is TRBJ2-1, the V gene TRBV5-1; TRBD2 might be the D (6 bases). The CDR3 totals 14 residues. Germline V CDR1 and CDR2: SGHRS, YFSETQ. The chain's CDR3 is CANSAGRPYNEQFF. The CDR3 bases are TGTGCCAACAGCGCGGGACGGCCCTACAATGAGCAGTTCTTC. Combining the CDR3 with reference TRBV5-1 and TRBJ2-1 gives the whole variable domain KAGVTQTPRYLIKTRGQQVTLSCSPISGHRSVSWYQQTPGQGLQFLFEYFSETQRNKGNFPGRFSGRQFSNSRSEMNVSTLELGDSALYLCANSAGRPYNEQFFGPGTRLTVL.

This clonotype was detected ten times or more. The chain is built from TRBV18 and TRBJ1-3; D call uncertain. The germline V gene encodes CDR1 KGHSH and CDR2 LQKENI. The V gene lost 3 bases and the J gene lost 8 bases, with 11 bases spanning the gap. The CDR3 runs to 13 residues. The CDR3, as DNA: TGTGCCAGCTCACCCCCACCCCAGGACACCATATATTTT. The encoded protein is CASSPPPQDTIYF.